This TCR beta chain was documented in a study of PD-1 blockade in classical Hodgkin lymphoma (TCRdb year 2020). A note on the overall study: Nivolumab dosing was 3 mg/kg intravenously every 2 weeks, continuing until either disease progression or unacceptable toxicity. A peripheral blood immune signature of response to PD-1 blockade in classical Hodgkin lymphoma was defined using TCR beta sequencing and CyTOF.

V and J are truncated by 0 bases and 2 bases respectively, leaving an intervening sequence of 7 bases. The cysteine opens and the phenylalanine closes a CDR3 of 14 amino acids. Only the CDR3 region is kept as DNA, spanning 42 bases read in frame from base 1. Reading the germline V gene gives CDR1 LGHNA and CDR2 YSLEER. Results and caveats for the whole study, not just this receptor: A significant rise by C4D1 was seen in CD4+ but not CD8+ TCR diversity (p=0.0027 vs p=0.16), with the rise being most apparent in complete responders (p=0.02). Baseline TCR diversity was reported to be lower in newly diagnosed patients than in healthy donors, and even lower in relapsed/refractory patients. The study covered only a single clinical trial cohort, and the causes of the repertoire differences, possibly disease activity or prior therapy, were still not defined. Lower diversity was seen in patients whose nivolumab began less than 1 year after ASCT, and these patients were left out of later analyses so that immune reconstitution would not confound the results. Baseline diversity similar to that of newly diagnosed patients was observed in trial patients achieving complete response, whereas significantly lower diversity was observed in partial responders and progressors.

The Qiagen DNeasy kit was used to extract genomic DNA from unsorted PBMCs and from the negatively selected CD4+ and CD8+ fractions. TCR beta CDR3 regions were amplified by immunoSEQ multiplex PCR using primers annealing to V and J segments. A synthetic immune receptor repertoire was used to minimize amplification bias, and any remaining bias was removed computationally after sequencing. On the authors' methods: Custom Python scripts were used to quantify repertoire diversity as the Shannon entropy index. Unsorted, CD4+ and CD8+ repertoires were analyzed separately, except for combined analyses in which CD4+ and CD8+ sequences were merged in silico. Clonal expansion was defined as a frequency increase of at least 2-fold after treatment compared with C1D1, and clones undetected at baseline were assigned a pseudocount of 0.5. Singleton clones were defined as clones with 0 or 1 copy at C1D1, and non-singleton clones were defined as clones with 2 or more copies. Clones expanded in unsorted samples were assigned a CD4+, CD8+ or unknown annotation through matching of protein sequences in sorted samples from the same patient. Diversity changes from C1D1 to C4D1 were tested in paired samples using Wilcoxon tests. What TCRdb holds here is the immuneACCESS table cut down to in-frame rearrangements. Part of the clones is not present; checked against another copy, under half of the missing clones reflect an unresolved V gene, and the others are unexplained. The V and J calls and the clone size are those of that table, but D and trimming were determined from the DNA. The sample records about 13,000 clones, roughly 80% of which are singletons. The top ten hold 24% of the sample.

This specimen's time point label, per the study, means: cycle 1 day 1 (C1D1), immediately before nivolumab initiation. Every trial patient had relapsed after autologous stem cell transplantation, and cohorts A, B and C differed in prior brentuximab vedotin exposure. A Miltenyi CD8+ T cell isolation kit was used for magnetic negative selection to purify CD8+ T cells from thawed PBMCs. A total of fewer than 70 patients with relapsed/refractory classical Hodgkin lymphoma made up the trial cohort, and each patient's best overall response was complete response, partial response or progressive disease. Trial patients were treated with single-agent nivolumab in the multi-cohort phase II CheckMate 205 trial. An independent review committee assessed best overall response using the 2007 International Working Group response criteria. Trial PBMCs were obtained immediately prior to nivolumab initiation (C1D1) and on therapy at cycle 2 day 1 and cycle 4 day 1. Peripheral blood was collected in 8 mL Vacutainer Cell Preparation Tubes, from which PBMCs were isolated by centrifugation and then cryopreserved. Purified CD4+ and CD8+ fractions were prepared only for cases with an additional available PBMC sample. Magnetically labelled cells were depleted on LS columns in a quadroMACS separator, and the flow-through was collected as the purified fraction.

As regards this clone: The clone's antigen remains unknown. No base qualities exist here, and no much larger clone lies one base off it.

Sequenced here: CD8+ T cells from blood, sampled at baseline. The rearranged segments are TRBV4-3 and TRBJ1-1, with the D gene call left open. This clonotype was obtained from a human donor with classical Hodgkin lymphoma. The CDR3 is CASSQDVGNTEAFF. Read as DNA, the sequence is TGCGCCAGCAGCCAAGACGTTGGTAACACTGAAGCTTTCTTT.